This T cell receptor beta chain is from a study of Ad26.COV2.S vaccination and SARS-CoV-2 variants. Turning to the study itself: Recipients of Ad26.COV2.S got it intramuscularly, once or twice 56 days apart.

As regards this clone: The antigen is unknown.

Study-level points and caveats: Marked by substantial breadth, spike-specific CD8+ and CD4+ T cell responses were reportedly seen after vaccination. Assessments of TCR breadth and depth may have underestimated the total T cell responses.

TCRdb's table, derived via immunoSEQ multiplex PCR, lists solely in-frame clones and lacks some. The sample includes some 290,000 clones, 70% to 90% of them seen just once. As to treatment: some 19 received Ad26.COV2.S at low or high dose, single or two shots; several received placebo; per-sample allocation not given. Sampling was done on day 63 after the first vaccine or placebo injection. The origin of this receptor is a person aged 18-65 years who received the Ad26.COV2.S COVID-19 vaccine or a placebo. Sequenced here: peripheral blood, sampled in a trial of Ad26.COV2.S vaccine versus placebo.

The CDR3 is CASSPLAGVGYEQYF. The CDR3 nucleotides read TGTGCCAGCAGCCCTCTAGCGGGGGTGGGGTACGAGCAGTACTTC. The chain has TRBV5-4 and TRBJ2-7; 10 nucleotides match TRBD2. V was clipped by 4 bases and J by 4 bases; unmatched bases: 8. The CDR3 is made up of 15 amino acids. From germline, CDR1 is SGHNT and CDR2 YYREEE (reference sequence).